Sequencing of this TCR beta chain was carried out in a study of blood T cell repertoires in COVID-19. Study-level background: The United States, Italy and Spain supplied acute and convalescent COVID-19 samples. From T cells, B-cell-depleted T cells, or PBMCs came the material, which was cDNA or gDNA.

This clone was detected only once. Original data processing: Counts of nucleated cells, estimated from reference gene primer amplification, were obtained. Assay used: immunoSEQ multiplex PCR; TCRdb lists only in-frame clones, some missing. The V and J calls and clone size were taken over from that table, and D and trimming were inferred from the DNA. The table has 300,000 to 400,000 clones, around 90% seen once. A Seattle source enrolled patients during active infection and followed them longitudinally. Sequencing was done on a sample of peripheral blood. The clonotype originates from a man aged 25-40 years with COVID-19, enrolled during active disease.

CDR3 DNA: TGCGCCAGCAGCCAAGGCGGGACAGGGGATGTTGAAGCTTTCTTT. Protein: CASSQGGTGDVEAFF. The V call is TRBV4-1, the J call TRBJ1-1; 10 nucleotides line up with TRBD1. The CDR3 is made up of 15 amino acids. The V gene's germline CDR1 is MGHRA and CDR2 YSYEKL. V was clipped by 1 base and J by 7 bases; unmatched bases: 6.